This T cell receptor (beta chain) is drawn from a study of blood T cell repertoires in COVID-19. This table comes from immunoSEQ multiplex PCR, and its TCRdb copy is limited to in-frame clones, with some not included. The sample lists some 150,000 clones, about 86% occurring once. This TCR derives from a human donor with acute or convalescent COVID-19. The donor label of this sample is uncertain. Sequencing was performed on peripheral blood.

The CDR3 reads CASSLDRAAGNTIYF. The CDR3 DNA reads as TGTGCCAGTAGTCTCGACAGGGCGGCTGGAAACACCATATATTTT. The V call is TRBV19, the J call TRBJ1-3; the match to TRBD1 covers 7 bases. This CDR3 has 15 amino acids. Germline V CDR1 and CDR2: LNHDA, SQIVND (reference sequence). V lost 5 bases to trimming and J lost 2 bases; unmatched junction nucleotides: 6.